The present TCR beta chain was sequenced within a study of shared T cell receptors in the human thymus. Assay used: immunoSEQ multiplex PCR; TCRdb lists only in-frame clones, some missing. The table includes approximately 400,000 clones, around 93% detected once. V dropped 3 bases and J dropped 0 bases, with 8 bases sitting between them. From germline, CDR1 is WNHNN and CDR2 SYGVQD (reference sequence). The CDR3 consists of 14 residues. The rearrangement links TRBV10-1 to TRBJ1-2; D is unclear. This clonotype was obtained from a human donor. Sequences were obtained from thymocytes. The CDR3 DNA follows: TGCGCCAGCAGTGACGGCGGCTCTAACTATGGCTACACCTTC. Protein: CASSDGGSNYGYTF.